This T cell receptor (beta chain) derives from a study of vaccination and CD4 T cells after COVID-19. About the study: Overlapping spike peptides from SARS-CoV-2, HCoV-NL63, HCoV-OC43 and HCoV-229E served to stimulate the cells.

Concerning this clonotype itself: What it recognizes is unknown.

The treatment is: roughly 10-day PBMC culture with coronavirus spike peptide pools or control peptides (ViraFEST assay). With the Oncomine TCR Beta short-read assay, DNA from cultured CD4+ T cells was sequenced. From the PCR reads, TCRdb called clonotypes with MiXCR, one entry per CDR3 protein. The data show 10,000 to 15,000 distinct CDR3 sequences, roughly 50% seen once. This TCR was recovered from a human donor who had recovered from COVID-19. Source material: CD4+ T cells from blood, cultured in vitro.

The CDR3 nucleotides are TGTGCCAGCTCACCATTCGTAGGGGTTACAGATACGCAGTATTTT. It translates to CASSPFVGVTDTQYF. This sequence joins TRBV18 and TRBJ2-3; maybe TRBD1 (5 bases). V was cut by 2 bases and J by 3 bases, with 12 bases left in between. Germline V gives CDR1 KGHSH, CDR2 LQKENI. The CDR3 is 15 residues long.